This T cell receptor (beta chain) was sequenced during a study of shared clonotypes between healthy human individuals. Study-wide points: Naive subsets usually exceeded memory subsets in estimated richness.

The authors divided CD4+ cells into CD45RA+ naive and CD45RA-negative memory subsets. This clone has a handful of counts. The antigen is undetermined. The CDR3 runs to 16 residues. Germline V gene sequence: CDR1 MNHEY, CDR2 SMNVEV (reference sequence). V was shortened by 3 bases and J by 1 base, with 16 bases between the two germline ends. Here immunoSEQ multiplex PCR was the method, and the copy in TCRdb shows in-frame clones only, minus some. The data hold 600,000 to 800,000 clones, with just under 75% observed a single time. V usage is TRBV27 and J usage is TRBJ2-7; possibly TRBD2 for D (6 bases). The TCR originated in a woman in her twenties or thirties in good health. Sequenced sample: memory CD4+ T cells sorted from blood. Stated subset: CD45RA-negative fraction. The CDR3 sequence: CASSFTRLAESYEQYF. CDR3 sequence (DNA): TGTGCCAGCAGTTTTACTAGATTAGCGGAGTCCTACGAGCAGTACTTC.